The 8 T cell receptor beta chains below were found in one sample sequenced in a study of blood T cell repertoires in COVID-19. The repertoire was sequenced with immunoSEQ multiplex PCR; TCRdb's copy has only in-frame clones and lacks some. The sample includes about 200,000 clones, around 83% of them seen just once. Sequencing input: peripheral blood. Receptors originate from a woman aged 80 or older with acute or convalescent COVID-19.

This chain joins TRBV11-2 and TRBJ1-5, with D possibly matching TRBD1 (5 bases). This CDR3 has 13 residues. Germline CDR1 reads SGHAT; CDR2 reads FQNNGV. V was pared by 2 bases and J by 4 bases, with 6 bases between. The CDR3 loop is CASSLQGNQPQHF. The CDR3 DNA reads TGTGCCAGCAGCTTACAGGGAAATCAGCCCCAGCATTTT.

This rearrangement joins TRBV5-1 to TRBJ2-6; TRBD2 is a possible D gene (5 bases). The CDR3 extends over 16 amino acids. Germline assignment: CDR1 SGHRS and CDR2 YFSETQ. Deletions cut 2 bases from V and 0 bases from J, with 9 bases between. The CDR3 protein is CASSFGESSGANVLTF. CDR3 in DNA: TGCGCCAGCAGCTTCGGGGAAAGCTCTGGGGCCAACGTCCTGACTTTC.

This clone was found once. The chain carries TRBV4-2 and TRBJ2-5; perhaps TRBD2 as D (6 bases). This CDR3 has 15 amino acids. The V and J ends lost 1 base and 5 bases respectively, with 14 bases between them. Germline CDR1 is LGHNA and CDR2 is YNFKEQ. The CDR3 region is CASSQGDLGWETQYF. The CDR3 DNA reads TGTGCCAGCAGCCAAGGGGACTTGGGATGGGAGACCCAGTACTTC.

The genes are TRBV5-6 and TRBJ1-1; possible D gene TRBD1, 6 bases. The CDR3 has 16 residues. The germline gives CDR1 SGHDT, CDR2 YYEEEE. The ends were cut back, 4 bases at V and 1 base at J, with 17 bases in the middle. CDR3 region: CASSRRTAAGNTEAFF. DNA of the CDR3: TGTGCCAGCAGCCGTCGGACAGCGGCGGGGAACACTGAAGCTTTCTTT.

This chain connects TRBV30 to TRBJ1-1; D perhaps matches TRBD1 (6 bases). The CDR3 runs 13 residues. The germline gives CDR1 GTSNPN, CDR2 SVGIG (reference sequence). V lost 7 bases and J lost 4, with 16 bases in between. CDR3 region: CAYIQGLGTEAFF. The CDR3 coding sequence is TGTGCCTATATACAGGGCTTGGGCACTGAAGCTTTCTTT.

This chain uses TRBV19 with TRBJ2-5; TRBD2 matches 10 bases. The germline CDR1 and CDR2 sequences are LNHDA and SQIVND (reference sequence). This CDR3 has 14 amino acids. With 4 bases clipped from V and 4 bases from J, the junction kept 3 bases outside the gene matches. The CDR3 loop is CASSTRLAGETQYF. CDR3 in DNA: TGTGCCAGTAGTACTCGACTAGCGGGAGAGACCCAGTACTTC.

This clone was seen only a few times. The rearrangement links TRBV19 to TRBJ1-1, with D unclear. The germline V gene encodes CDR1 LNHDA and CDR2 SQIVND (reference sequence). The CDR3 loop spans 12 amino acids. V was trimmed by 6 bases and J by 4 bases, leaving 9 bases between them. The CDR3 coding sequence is TGTGCCAGTAGCCTTTTCGGCACTGAAGCTTTCTTT. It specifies CASSLFGTEAFF.

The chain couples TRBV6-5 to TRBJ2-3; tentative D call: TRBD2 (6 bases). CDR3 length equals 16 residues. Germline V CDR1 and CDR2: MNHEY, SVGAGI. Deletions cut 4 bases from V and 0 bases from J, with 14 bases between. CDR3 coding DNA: TGTGCCAGCAGTTCCACCGGGGACTGGAGCACAGATACGCAGTATTTT. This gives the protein CASSSTGDWSTDTQYF.